The entry below describes one T cell receptor (beta chain). Its antigen is undetermined. The naive CD8 fraction comprised CD45RO-negative cells positively selected for CCR7 and excluded terminally differentiated effector memory CD45RA+ cells. This table comes from immunoSEQ multiplex PCR, and its TCRdb copy is limited to in-frame clones, with some not included. The sample gives around 2.1 million clones, about 93% of which show up once; around 1.7% is in the top ten. The record originates from a study of shared clonotypes between healthy human individuals. Study observations and caveats: Estimated richness values were generally larger in naive subsets than in memory subsets.

Germline trimming cut 3 bases from V and 1 base from J; bases unmatched to any gene: 7. The germline gives CDR1 SGHRS, CDR2 YFSETQ. CDR3 length: 16 residues. This receptor was identified in a man younger than 30 in good health. Some clones in this sample may be carry-over from other donors' samples. The V call is TRBV5-1, the J call TRBJ2-1, with 7 positions matching TRBD2. Sequenced input: naive CD8+ T cells from PBMCs. The CDR3 DNA is TGCGCCAGCAGCTGGCTTTACGGGGGGTCCTACAATGAGCAGTTCTTC. Encoded protein: CASSWLYGGSYNEQFF.